This TCR beta chain comes out of a study of cytomegalovirus exposure and HLA in healthy donors. General study findings and limits: Reports described diagnosis of cytomegalovirus status by the classifier as highly specific and sensitive. A later analysis linked a missense variant in DCLRE1C to the trimming of TCR beta V and J genes.

V gave up 5 bases and J gave up 2 bases; unmatched junction bases: 1. Germline V gene data show CDR1 as SGHNT and CDR2 as YENEEA. CDR3 size: 13 residues. PCR employed 60 Vbeta and 13 Jbeta primers. Sequencing was performed with immunoSEQ multiplex PCR; in TCRdb, only in-frame clones are kept and a portion is missing. The profile covers about 200,000 clones, with about 81% appearing a single time and less than 3.5% taken by the ten largest. This clone was observed a few times. Its target is unknown. This receptor was obtained from a woman aged 35 to 49 in good health and CMV-seronegative. The sequencing sample was made of PBMCs. V is TRBV11-3 and J is TRBJ2-5; 8 bases align to TRBD2. CDR3 sequence: CASSPSGQETQYF. CDR3 bases: TGTGCCAGCAGCCCTAGCGGGCAAGAGACCCAGTACTTC.